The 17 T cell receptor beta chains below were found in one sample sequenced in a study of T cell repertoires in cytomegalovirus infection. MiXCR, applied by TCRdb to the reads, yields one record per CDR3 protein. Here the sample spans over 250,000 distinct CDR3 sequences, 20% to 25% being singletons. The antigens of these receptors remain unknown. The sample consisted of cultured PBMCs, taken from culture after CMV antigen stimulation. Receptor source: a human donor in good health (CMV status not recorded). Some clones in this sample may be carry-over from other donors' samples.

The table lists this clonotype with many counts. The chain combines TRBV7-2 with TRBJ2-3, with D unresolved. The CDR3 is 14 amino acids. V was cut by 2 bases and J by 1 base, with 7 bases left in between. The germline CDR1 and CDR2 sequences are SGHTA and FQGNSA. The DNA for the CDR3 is TGTGCCAGCAGCTTACTAGGCCGCACAGATACGCAGTATTTT. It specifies CASSLLGRTDTQYF.

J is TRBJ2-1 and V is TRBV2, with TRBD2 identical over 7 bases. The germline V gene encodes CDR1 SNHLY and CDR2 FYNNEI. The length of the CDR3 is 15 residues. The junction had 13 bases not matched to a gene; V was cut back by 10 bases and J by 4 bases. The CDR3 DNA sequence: TGTGCCATTCGGGGGGTAGCGGGTGCTTACAATGAGCAGTTCTTC. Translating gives CAIRGVAGAYNEQFF.

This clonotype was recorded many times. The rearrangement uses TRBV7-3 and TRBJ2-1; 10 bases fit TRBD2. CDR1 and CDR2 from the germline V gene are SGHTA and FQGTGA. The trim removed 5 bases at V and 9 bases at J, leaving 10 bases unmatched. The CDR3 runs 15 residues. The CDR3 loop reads CASSRAGTSDGEQFF. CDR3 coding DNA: TGTGCCAGCAGCCGGGCCGGGACTAGCGACGGTGAGCAGTTCTTC.

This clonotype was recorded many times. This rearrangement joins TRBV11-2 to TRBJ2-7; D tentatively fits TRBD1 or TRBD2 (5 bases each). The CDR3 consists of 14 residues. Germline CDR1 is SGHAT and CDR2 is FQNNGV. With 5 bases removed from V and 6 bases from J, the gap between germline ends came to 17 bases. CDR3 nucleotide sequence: TGTGCCAGCAGCCTGGGACCGACTTTAGGCGAGCAGTACTTC. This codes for CASSLGPTLGEQYF.

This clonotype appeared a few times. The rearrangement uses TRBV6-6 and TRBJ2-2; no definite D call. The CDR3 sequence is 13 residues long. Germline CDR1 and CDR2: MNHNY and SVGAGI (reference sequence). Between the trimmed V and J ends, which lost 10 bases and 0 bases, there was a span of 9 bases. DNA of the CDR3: TGTGCCATAGACATAGCGAACACCGGGGAGCTGTTTTTT. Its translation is CAIDIANTGELFF.

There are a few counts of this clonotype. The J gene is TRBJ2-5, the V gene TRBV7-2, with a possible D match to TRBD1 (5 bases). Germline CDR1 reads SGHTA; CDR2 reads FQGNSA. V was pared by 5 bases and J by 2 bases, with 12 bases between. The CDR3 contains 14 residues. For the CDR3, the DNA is TGTGCCAGCAGCCCAAGAAACAGGCAAGAGACCCAGTACTTC. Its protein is CASSPRNRQETQYF.

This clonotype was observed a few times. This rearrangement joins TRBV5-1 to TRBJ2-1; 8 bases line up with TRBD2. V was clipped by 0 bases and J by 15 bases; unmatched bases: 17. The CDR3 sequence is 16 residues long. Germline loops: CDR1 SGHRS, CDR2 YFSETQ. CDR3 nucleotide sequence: TGCGCCAGCAGCTTGGGCGTCGGCGGGGGGCGAGATGAGGGGTTCTTC. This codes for CASSLGVGGGRDEGFF. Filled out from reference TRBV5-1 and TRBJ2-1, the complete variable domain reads KAGVTQTPRYLIKTRGQQVTLSCSPISGHRSVSWYQQTPGQGLQFLFEYFSETQRNKGNFPGRFSGRQFSNSRSEMNVSTLELGDSALYLCASSLGVGGGRDEGFFGPGTRLTVL.

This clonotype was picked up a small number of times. The CDR3 region is CASSASALMNTEAFF. The DNA for the CDR3 is TGTGCCAGCAGCGCAAGCGCGCTTATGAACACTGAAGCTTTCTTT. The rearrangement uses TRBV9 and TRBJ1-1; unclear D gene. CDR1 is SGDLS, CDR2 YYNGEE, per germline. V gave up 3 bases and J gave up 0 bases, with 12 bases separating them. There are 15 residues in the CDR3.

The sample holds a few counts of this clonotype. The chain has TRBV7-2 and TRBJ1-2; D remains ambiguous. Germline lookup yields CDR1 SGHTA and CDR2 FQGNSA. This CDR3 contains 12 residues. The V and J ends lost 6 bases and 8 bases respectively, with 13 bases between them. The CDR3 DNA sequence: TGTGCCAGCAGAGAGTCTCTGGCGGGCTACACCTTC. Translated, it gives CASRESLAGYTF. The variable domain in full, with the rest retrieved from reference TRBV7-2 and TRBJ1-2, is GAGVSQSPSNKVTEKGKDVELRCDPISGHTALYWYRQSLGQGLEFLIYFQGNSAPDKSGLPSDRFSAERTGGSVSTLTIQRTQQEDSAVYLCASRESLAGYTFGSGTRLTVV.

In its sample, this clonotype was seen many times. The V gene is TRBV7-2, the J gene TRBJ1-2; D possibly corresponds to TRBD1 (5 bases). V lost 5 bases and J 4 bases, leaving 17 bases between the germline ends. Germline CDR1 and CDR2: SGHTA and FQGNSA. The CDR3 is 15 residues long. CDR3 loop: CASSVPLGGSYGYTF. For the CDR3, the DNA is TGTGCCAGCAGCGTCCCCCTGGGGGGGAGCTATGGCTACACCTTC.

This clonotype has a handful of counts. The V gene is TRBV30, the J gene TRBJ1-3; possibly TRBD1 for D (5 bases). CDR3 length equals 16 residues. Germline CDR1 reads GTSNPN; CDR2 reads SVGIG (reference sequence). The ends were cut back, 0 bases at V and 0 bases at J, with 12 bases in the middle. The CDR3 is CAWSVWGTSSGNTIYF. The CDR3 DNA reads TGTGCCTGGAGTGTATGGGGCACCAGCTCTGGAAACACCATATATTTT. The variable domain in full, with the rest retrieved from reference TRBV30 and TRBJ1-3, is SQTIHQWPATLVQPVGSPLSLECTVEGTSNPNLYWYRQAAGRGLQLLFYSVGIGQISSEVPQNLSASRPQDRQFILSSKKLLLSDSGFYLCAWSVWGTSSGNTIYFGEGSWLTVV.

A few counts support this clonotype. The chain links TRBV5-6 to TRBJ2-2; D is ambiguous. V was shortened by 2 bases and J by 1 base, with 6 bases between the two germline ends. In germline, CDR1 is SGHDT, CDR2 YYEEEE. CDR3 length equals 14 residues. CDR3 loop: CASSFQRNTGELFF. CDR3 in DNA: TGTGCCAGCAGCTTCCAGCGGAACACCGGGGAGCTGTTTTTT.

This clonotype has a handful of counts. In nucleotides, the CDR3 is TGTGCCAGCAGGGAGACAGGGCCCACTGAAGCTTTCTTT. It yields the protein CASRETGPTEAFF. The chain carries TRBV12-3 or TRBV12-4 and TRBJ1-1, with TRBD1 matching over 7 bases. This CDR3 region has 13 residues. The J segment lost 4 bases and the V segment lost 6 bases, leaving 5 bases of the junction unmatched.

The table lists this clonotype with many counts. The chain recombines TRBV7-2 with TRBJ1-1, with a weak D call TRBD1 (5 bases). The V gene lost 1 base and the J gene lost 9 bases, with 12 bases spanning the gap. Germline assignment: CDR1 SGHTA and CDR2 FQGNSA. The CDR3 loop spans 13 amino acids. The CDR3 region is CASSLVAAGQAFF. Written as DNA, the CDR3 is TGTGCCAGCAGCTTAGTGGCAGCAGGGCAAGCTTTCTTT.

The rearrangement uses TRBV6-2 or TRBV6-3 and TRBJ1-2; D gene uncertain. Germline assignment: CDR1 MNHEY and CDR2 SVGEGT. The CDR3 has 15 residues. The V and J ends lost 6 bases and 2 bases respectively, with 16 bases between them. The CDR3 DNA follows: TGTGCCAGCAGCCACCCTCGGAATATCAACTATGGCTACACCTTC. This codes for CASSHPRNINYGYTF.

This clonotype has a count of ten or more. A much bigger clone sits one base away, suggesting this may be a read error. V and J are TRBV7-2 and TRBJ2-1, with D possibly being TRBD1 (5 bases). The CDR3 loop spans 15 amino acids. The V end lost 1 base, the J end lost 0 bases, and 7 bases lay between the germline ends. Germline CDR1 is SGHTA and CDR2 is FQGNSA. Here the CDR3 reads CASSLGQISYNEQFF. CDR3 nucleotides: TGTGCCAGCAGCTTAGGACAGATCTCCTACAATGAGCAGTTCTTC.

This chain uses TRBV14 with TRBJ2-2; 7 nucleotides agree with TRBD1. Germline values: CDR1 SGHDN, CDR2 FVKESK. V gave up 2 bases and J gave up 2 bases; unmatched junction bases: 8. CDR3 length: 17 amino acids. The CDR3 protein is CASSQRQGRANTGELFF. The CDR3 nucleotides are TGTGCCAGCAGCCAAAGACAGGGACGGGCTAACACCGGGGAGCTGTTTTTT.